This TCR beta chain originates from a study of cytomegalovirus exposure and HLA in healthy donors. V trimming: 5 bases; J trimming: 2 bases; junction bases outside the gene matches: 8. This CDR3 contains 15 residues. CDR1 is SEHNR, CDR2 FQNEAQ, per germline (reference sequence). A multiplex PCR was run with 60 Vbeta primers and 13 Jbeta primers. Here immunoSEQ multiplex PCR was the method, and the copy in TCRdb shows in-frame clones only, minus some. Among approximately 92,000 clones, around 70% were seen once, and the ten largest hold 2.5% to 3%. The V call is TRBV7-9, the J call TRBJ2-5, with TRBD1 identical over 7 bases. The sample taken for sequencing was PBMCs. The TCR originated in a man between 50 and 59 years old in good health and CMV-seronegative. The chain's CDR3 is CASSLGTDFQETQYF. The CDR3 bases are TGTGCCAGCAGCCTCGGGACAGACTTTCAAGAGACCCAGTACTTC.